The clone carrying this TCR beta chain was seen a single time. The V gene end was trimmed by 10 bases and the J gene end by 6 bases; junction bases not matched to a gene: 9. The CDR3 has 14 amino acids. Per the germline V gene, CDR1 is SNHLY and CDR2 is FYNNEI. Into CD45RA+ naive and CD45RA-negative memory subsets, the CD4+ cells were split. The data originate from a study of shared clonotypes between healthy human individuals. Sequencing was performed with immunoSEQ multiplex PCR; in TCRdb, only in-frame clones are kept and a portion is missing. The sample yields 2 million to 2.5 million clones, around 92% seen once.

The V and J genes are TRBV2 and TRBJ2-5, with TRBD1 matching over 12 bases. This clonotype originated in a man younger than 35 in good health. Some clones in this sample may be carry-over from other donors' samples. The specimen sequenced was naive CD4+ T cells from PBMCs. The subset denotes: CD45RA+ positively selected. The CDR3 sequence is CATRGGQGAQTQYF. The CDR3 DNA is TGTGCCACCCGAGGGGGACAGGGGGCTCAGACCCAGTACTTC.